What follows are 30 T cell receptor beta chains derived from one specimen sequenced in a study of cytomegalovirus exposure and HLA in healthy donors. Clones were read by immunoSEQ multiplex PCR, and TCRdb kept only the in-frame ones, dropping some. The sample carries roughly 350,000 clones, more than 80% recorded once. Sequenced: PBMCs. The receptors derive from a woman under 30 in good health and CMV-seronegative.

This chain connects TRBV5-1 to TRBJ2-5; 11 nucleotides align to TRBD2. Germline V gene sequence: CDR1 SGHRS, CDR2 YFSETQ. J was trimmed by 5 bases and V by 0 bases; bases with no gene match: 6. The CDR3 totals 16 residues. The CDR3 is CASSLALAGVVETQYF. The DNA of the CDR3 is TGCGCCAGCAGCTTGGCACTAGCGGGAGTAGTGGAGACCCAGTACTTC.

CDR3 protein: CASSYPLLPGQGNGYTF. In DNA form, the CDR3 reads TGTGCCAGTAGCTATCCCCTACTTCCGGGACAGGGTAATGGCTACACCTTC. This chain connects TRBV19 to TRBJ1-2, with 9 bases matching TRBD1. The CDR3 runs to 17 residues. Per germline, CDR1 LNHDA and CDR2 SQIVND (reference sequence). J lost 6 bases, V lost 6 bases, and 17 bases had no gene match.

The chain employs TRBV11-2 and TRBJ2-3; D not certain. V was cut by 1 base and J by 2 bases, with 13 bases left in between. CDR3 length: 16 amino acids. Germline V gives CDR1 SGHAT, CDR2 FQNNGV. CDR3 sequence (DNA): TGTGCCAGCAGCTTAGTAGTGGCAGCGAACACAGATACGCAGTATTTT. This translates into CASSLVVAANTDTQYF.

The chain recombines TRBV27 with TRBJ2-5; a possible D gene is TRBD2 (5 bases). The V end lost 5 bases, the J end lost 2 bases, and 18 bases lay between the germline ends. CDR3 size: 16 residues. The germline V gene has CDR1 MNHEY and CDR2 SMNVEV (reference sequence). CDR3 in amino acids: CASSQSTRRLQETQYF. The CDR3 region has the DNA TGTGCCAGCAGTCAGTCCACTCGGAGGTTGCAAGAGACCCAGTACTTC.

This rearrangement joins TRBV27 to TRBJ2-7; 8 bases match TRBD2. Germline loops: CDR1 MNHEY, CDR2 SMNVEV (reference sequence). V shed 3 bases, J shed 3 bases, and the junction held 7 bases outside the gene matches. The length of the CDR3 is 15 residues. In DNA form, the CDR3 reads TGTGCCAGCAGTTTGGGGAGCGGGAGTGACTACGAGCAGTACTTC. It is translated as CASSLGSGSDYEQYF.

This clone was observed a handful of times. The rearrangement links TRBV5-1 to TRBJ2-7, with D unresolved. CDR3 length: 14 amino acids. Deletions cut 4 bases from V and 3 bases from J, with 14 bases between. CDR1 and CDR2 (germline): SGHRS, YFSETQ. CDR3 protein: CASSLAVPSYEQYF. As DNA, the CDR3 is TGCGCCAGCAGCCTGGCAGTCCCAAGCTACGAGCAGTACTTC. Together with reference TRBV5-1 and TRBJ2-7, the CDR3 gives the full variable domain: KAGVTQTPRYLIKTRGQQVTLSCSPISGHRSVSWYQQTPGQGLQFLFEYFSETQRNKGNFPGRFSGRQFSNSRSEMNVSTLELGDSALYLCASSLAVPSYEQYFGPGTRLTVT.

V is TRBV18 and J is TRBJ1-5, with 8 bases that match TRBD1. The CDR3 sequence is 15 residues long. Trimming at V came to 3 bases and at J to 5 bases, leaving 6 bases not matched to a gene. CDR1 KGHSH and CDR2 LQKENI come from the germline V gene. The CDR3 loop is CASSPQGAADQPQHF. DNA for the CDR3: TGTGCCAGCTCACCTCAGGGGGCGGCGGATCAGCCCCAGCATTTT. Combining the CDR3 with reference TRBV18 and TRBJ1-5 gives the whole variable domain NAGVMQNPRHLVRRRGQEARLRCSPMKGHSHVYWYRQLPEEGLKFMVYLQKENIIDESGMPKERFSAEFPKEGPSILRIQQVVRGDSAAYFCASSPQGAADQPQHFGDGTRLSIL.

The chain is built from TRBV4-3 and TRBJ2-5, with 7 nucleotides matching TRBD2. CDR1 is LGHNA, CDR2 YSLEER, per germline. There are 13 residues in the CDR3. Trimming at V came to 4 bases and at J to 5 bases, leaving 4 bases not matched to a gene. The chain's CDR3 is CASSRRGGETQYF. CDR3 DNA: TGCGCCAGCAGCCGAAGGGGAGGGGAGACCCAGTACTTC.

This clone has a single count. This chain links TRBV11-3 with TRBJ2-1, with 8 bases that match TRBD1. The length of the CDR3 is 16 residues. J was trimmed by 1 base and V by 3 bases; bases with no gene match: 5. Germline V lookup: CDR1 SGHNT, CDR2 YENEEA. This CDR3 reads CASSFGQGGSYNEQFF. CDR3 in DNA: TGTGCCAGCAGCTTCGGACAGGGAGGTTCCTACAATGAGCAGTTCTTC.

The count of this clone is one. The chain recombines TRBV9 with TRBJ1-2, with 8 bases fitting TRBD1. Germline V gene data show CDR1 as SGDLS and CDR2 as YYNGEE. Trimming removed 3 bases from V and 0 bases from J; junction bases left unmatched: 4. The CDR3 sequence is 15 residues long. CDR3 protein: CASSGRQGSNYGYTF. CDR3 bases: TGTGCCAGCAGCGGACGACAGGGGTCTAACTATGGCTACACCTTC. Complete variable domain (other parts from reference TRBV9 and TRBJ1-2): DSGVTQTPKHLITATGQRVTLRCSPRSGDLSVYWYQQSLDQGLQFLIQYYNGEERAKGNILERFSAQQFPDLHSELNLSSLELGDSALYFCASSGRQGSNYGYTFGSGTRLTVV.

V usage is TRBV5-1 and J usage is TRBJ2-7; 9 nucleotides line up with TRBD1. The CDR3 length is 13 residues. Germline V gives CDR1 SGHRS, CDR2 YFSETQ. V was pared by 8 bases and J by 5 bases, with 8 bases of the junction left unmatched. The CDR3 nucleotides are TGCGCCAGGGGACAGGGACATGATGACGAGCAGTACTTC. Protein sequence: CARGQGHDDEQYF.

The gene calls are TRBV7-9 and TRBJ2-1, with TRBD2 matching over 11 bases. Germline-derived CDR1 and CDR2 are SEHNR and FQNEAQ (reference sequence). Trimming took 1 base from V and 4 from J; bases not matched to a gene: 0. This CDR3 region has 15 residues. The CDR3 nucleotides are TGTGCCAGCAGCTTAGTAGCGGGAGGGTACAATGAGCAGTTCTTC. This translates into CASSLVAGGYNEQFF. The full variable domain, rest sourced from reference TRBV7-9 and TRBJ2-1, is DTGVSQNPRHKITKRGQNVTFRCDPISEHNRLYWYRQTLGQGPEFLTYFQNEAQLEKSRLLSDRFSAERPKGSFSTLEIQRTEQGDSAMYLCASSLVAGGYNEQFFGPGTRLTVL.

The chain has TRBV4-2 and TRBJ2-1; the D gene is possibly TRBD1 (6 bases). There are 15 residues in the CDR3. The V gene lost 2 bases and the J gene lost 4 bases, with 12 bases spanning the gap. Per the germline V gene, CDR1 is LGHNA and CDR2 is YNFKEQ. Written as DNA, the CDR3 is TGTGCCAGCAGCCAATTTAAGGGGACATACAATGAGCAGTTCTTC. It codes for CASSQFKGTYNEQFF.

The chain joins TRBV5-6 to TRBJ2-7; the D gene is possibly TRBD1 (5 bases). The CDR3 spans 14 residues. Trimming shortened V by 3 bases and J by 0 bases, and 10 bases separated the two germline ends. Germline V gene lookup returns CDR1 SGHDT and CDR2 YYEEEE. The CDR3 nucleotides are TGTGCCAGCAGCTCCAGCAGGGACTCCTACGAGCAGTACTTC. Protein sequence: CASSSSRDSYEQYF.

V gene TRBV7-3 combines with J gene TRBJ2-1, with D possibly being TRBD1 (6 bases). Germline loops: CDR1 SGHTA, CDR2 FQGTGA. V dropped 5 bases and J dropped 2 bases, with 13 bases sitting between them. The CDR3 spans 15 residues. CDR3 protein: CASSAHREPYNEQFF. CDR3 coding DNA: TGTGCCAGCAGCGCCCACAGGGAACCCTACAATGAGCAGTTCTTC.

The chain carries TRBV7-2 and TRBJ1-5, with D unclear. The V gene's germline CDR1 is SGHTA and CDR2 FQGNSA. The CDR3 covers 15 residues. Trimming cost V 5 bases and J 7 bases, with 18 bases left between them. CDR3 amino acids: CASSQDLRGPQPQHF. The DNA of the CDR3 is TGTGCCAGCAGCCAAGATTTGAGAGGGCCCCAGCCCCAGCATTTT.

The V call is TRBV4-1, the J call TRBJ1-3, with 8 nucleotides matching TRBD1. The CDR3 spans 19 residues. CDR1 is MGHRA and CDR2 is YSYEKL in the germline V gene. V shed 2 bases, J shed 0 bases, and the junction held 12 bases outside the gene matches. DNA of the CDR3: TGCGCCAGCAGCCAATTTGCGACAGGGGCGGAGGCCTCTGGAAACACCATATATTTT. Translation: CASSQFATGAEASGNTIYF.

The chain is built from TRBV6-1 and TRBJ1-1; possible D gene TRBD1, 6 bases. CDR1 and CDR2 (germline): MNHNS, SASEGT. The length of the CDR3 is 13 residues. Trimming removed 7 bases at V and 3 bases at J, with 12 bases between. In nucleotides, the CDR3 is TGTGCCAGCATCCTACAGGGACACACTGAAGCTTTCTTT. Protein product: CASILQGHTEAFF.

The rearrangement links TRBV28 to TRBJ2-1, with TRBD1 matching 7 bases. With V trimmed by 10 bases and J by 4 bases, 10 bases remained unmatched. The CDR3 is made up of 14 amino acids. Germline-derived CDR1 and CDR2 are MDHEN and SYDVKM. CDR3 sequence (DNA): TGTGCCACCGCCGGGACAGATTATTACAATGAGCAGTTCTTC. Protein: CATAGTDYYNEQFF.

The chain is built from TRBV2 and TRBJ2-2; D may be TRBD1 (6 bases). Trimming pared 1 base from V and 6 bases from J, leaving 9 bases between. CDR3 length: 14 amino acids. CDR1 is SNHLY and CDR2 is FYNNEI in the germline V gene. The CDR3 is CASSEEQGPGELFF. In nucleotides, the CDR3 is TGTGCCAGCAGTGAAGAACAGGGCCCCGGGGAGCTGTTTTTT.

This clone was seen a single time. This chain links TRBV7-9 with TRBJ2-1; no clear D. Germline loops: CDR1 SEHNR, CDR2 FQNEAQ (reference sequence). Trimming stripped 4 bases from V and 8 bases from J, with 9 bases between. The length of the CDR3 is 12 residues. Here the CDR3 reads CASSSLGYEQFF. In nucleotides, the CDR3 is TGTGCCAGCAGCTCCCTAGGCTATGAGCAGTTCTTC. Looking up the rest from reference TRBV7-9 and TRBJ2-1 gives the full variable domain: DTGVSQNPRHKITKRGQNVTFRCDPISEHNRLYWYRQTLGQGPEFLTYFQNEAQLEKSRLLSDRFSAERPKGSFSTLEIQRTEQGDSAMYLCASSSLGYEQFFGPGTRLTVL.

The chain joins TRBV4-3 to TRBJ2-2; 7 bases fit TRBD2. Trimming removed 0 bases from V and 4 bases from J; junction bases left unmatched: 5. The germline V gene encodes CDR1 LGHNA and CDR2 YSLEER. The CDR3 consists of 16 residues. CDR3 bases: TGCGCCAGCAGCCAAGAGGGCGTAGCGGGCACCGGGGAGCTGTTTTTT. Amino acid sequence: CASSQEGVAGTGELFF.

The chain is built from TRBV7-6 and TRBJ1-2, with TRBD1 as a possible D gene (5 bases). V was cut by 1 base and J by 2 bases, with 11 bases left in between. Germline V gene lookup returns CDR1 SGHVS and CDR2 FNYEAQ. The CDR3 loop spans 15 amino acids. The DNA of the CDR3 is TGTGCCAGCAGCTTAGGGCGGGGGGTGAACTATGGCTACACCTTC. The encoded protein is CASSLGRGVNYGYTF.

The chain couples TRBV6-6 to TRBJ2-7; 8 bases align to TRBD1. The CDR3 sequence is 14 residues long. Per the germline V gene, CDR1 is MNHNY and CDR2 is SVGAGI (reference sequence). Trimming cost V 4 bases and J 4 bases; bases outside gene matches: 6. The CDR3 loop is CASSFTGGTYEQYF. In DNA form, the CDR3 reads TGTGCCAGCAGTTTCACAGGGGGGACATACGAGCAGTACTTC.

The rearrangement links TRBV4-3 to TRBJ2-7; no definite D call. The germline V gene has CDR1 LGHNA and CDR2 YSLEER. The CDR3 sequence is 13 residues long. The V end was cut by 1 base, the J end by 2 bases, with 6 bases between. CDR3 coding DNA: TGCGCCAGCAGCCAAGCCGAGGCCTACGAGCAGTACTTC. Translated: CASSQAEAYEQYF.

To note about this clone: The identical CDR3 is also encoded by other nucleotide sequences in the sample. The chain is built from TRBV9 and TRBJ2-1; D possibly corresponds to TRBD2 (5 bases). The CDR3 sequence is 15 residues long. V lost 0 bases and J lost 3, with 10 bases in between. CDR1 and CDR2 from the germline V gene are SGDLS and YYNGEE. CDR3 nucleotides: TGTGCCAGCAGCGTAGTCGCGGGCCTCTACAATGAGCAGTTCTTC. Translating gives CASSVVAGLYNEQFF.

The V and J genes are TRBV7-6 and TRBJ2-7; D gene unclear. Deletions cut 1 base from V and 0 bases from J, with 13 bases between. Germline V gene lookup returns CDR1 SGHVS and CDR2 FNYEAQ. The CDR3 sequence is 16 residues long. CDR3 sequence: CASSLEETTYSYEQYF. The DNA for the CDR3 is TGTGCCAGCAGCTTAGAAGAGACAACGTACTCCTACGAGCAGTACTTC. Using reference TRBV7-6 and TRBJ2-7 for the parts outside the CDR3, the full variable domain is GAGVSQSPRYKVTKRGQDVALRCDPISGHVSLYWYRQALGQGPEFLTYFNYEAQQDKSGLPNDRFSAERPEGSISTLTIQRTEQRDSAMYRCASSLEETTYSYEQYFGPGTRLTVT.

The rearrangement uses TRBV28 and TRBJ2-7; tentatively, D is TRBD1 (6 bases). The CDR3 is made up of 13 amino acids. Germline CDR1 and CDR2: MDHEN and SYDVKM. The V end was cut by 2 bases, the J end by 5 bases, with 10 bases between. The CDR3 is CASSLGGADEQYF. The CDR3 DNA follows: TGTGCCAGCAGTTTAGGGGGCGCCGACGAGCAGTACTTC.

The chain joins TRBV18 to TRBJ2-7; D uncertain. Germline loops: CDR1 KGHSH, CDR2 LQKENI. This CDR3 comprises 15 residues. V was shortened by 2 bases and J by 1 base, with 12 bases between the two germline ends. The CDR3 DNA sequence: TGTGCCAGCTCACCAGTTCCGGGTAGATCCTACGAGCAGTACTTC. Its protein is CASSPVPGRSYEQYF.

The V call is TRBV28, the J call TRBJ2-7; 8 positions agree with TRBD2. The junction had 13 bases not matched to a gene; V was cut back by 5 bases and J by 4 bases. Germline CDR1 MDHEN, CDR2 SYDVKM. There are 16 residues in the CDR3. The CDR3 reads CASSPPRVAGKYEQYF. The CDR3 DNA reads TGTGCCAGCAGTCCACCTAGGGTAGCGGGAAAGTACGAGCAGTACTTC.